This T cell receptor beta chain comes out of a study of identical twins. From germline, CDR1 is MNHEY and CDR2 SVGAGI. This CDR3 is built from 12 residues. V lost 8 bases, J lost 2 bases, and 9 bases lay in between. This clonotype was seen at least ten times. MiXCR was run by TCRdb on the 5' RACE reads, yielding one entry per CDR3 protein. The data hold roughly 470,000 distinct CDR3 sequences, with roughly an eighth observed a single time. The same data also contributed to another study, on yellow fever vaccine responses in identical twins.

The receptor comes from a woman in her late teens or twenties in good health. The chain employs TRBV6-5 and TRBJ2-5; tentative D call: TRBD1 (5 bases). Sequencing was carried out using CD4+ T cells sorted from blood. The CDR3 bases are TGTGCCAGCGGTCCAGGGCAAGAGACCCAGTACTTC. Residues: CASGPGQETQYF.